The 3 T cell receptor beta chains listed next were all sequenced from one sample in a study of blood T cell repertoires in COVID-19. Using immunoSEQ multiplex PCR, the repertoire was profiled, and TCRdb retains in-frame clones only, with some absent. The sample lists approximately 310,000 clones; about 85% were seen once. The source material was PBMCs or T cells enriched from blood (not recorded which). These receptors originate from a woman in her twenties or thirties who had been exposed to COVID-19.

This clone appeared once. V and J are TRBV5-1 and TRBJ1-4, with D unresolved. V was clipped by 4 bases and J by 10 bases, with 17 bases between them. The CDR3 covers 14 residues. Germline V gene data show CDR1 as SGHRS and CDR2 as YFSETQ. The CDR3 DNA reads as TGCGCCAGCAGCAGCGATCCGGGAGTTGGAAAACTGTTTTTT. Its translation: CASSSDPGVGKLFF. The full variable domain, rest sourced from reference TRBV5-1 and TRBJ1-4, is KAGVTQTPRYLIKTRGQQVTLSCSPISGHRSVSWYQQTPGQGLQFLFEYFSETQRNKGNFPGRFSGRQFSNSRSEMNVSTLELGDSALYLCASSSDPGVGKLFFGSGTQLSVL.

This chain joins TRBV9 and TRBJ1-1; no reliable D call. Germline CDR1 SGDLS, CDR2 YYNGEE. V was clipped by 0 bases and J by 0 bases, with 9 bases between them. This CDR3 spans 15 amino acids. CDR3 loop: CASSVGWTMNTEAFF. The CDR3 DNA reads as TGTGCCAGCAGCGTAGGTTGGACTATGAACACTGAAGCTTTCTTT.

The gene calls are TRBV15 and TRBJ1-3, with D hard to call. Germline V gene lookup returns CDR1 LNHNV and CDR2 YYDKDF (reference sequence). Trimming shortened V by 9 bases and J by 0 bases, and 15 bases separated the two germline ends. The CDR3 extends over 15 amino acids. The CDR3, as DNA: TGTGCCACAGCCGCTGCGGTGAGCTCTGGAAACACCATATATTTT. It specifies CATAAAVSSGNTIYF.